A selection of T cell receptor beta chains follows, all from one sample in a study of blood T cell repertoires in COVID-19. Some clones are missing from TCRdb's copy, which holds only in-frame ones; the method was immunoSEQ multiplex PCR. The profile covers around 130,000 clones, with less than 90% appearing a single time and under 2.5% taken by the ten largest. The material sequenced was PBMCs or T cells enriched from blood (not recorded which). Receptors originate from a woman aged 45 to 65 who had recovered from COVID-19. The CDR3 runs from the conserved cysteine through the conserved F or W. Fields, in order: V gene, J gene, clone size, D gene, CDR3 protein, CDR3 DNA. The D gene is left open where the match is weak. Clone size is not always given. Where it is, it says once, few, many or a class for expanded clones.

V: TRBV3-1/TRBV3-2
J: TRBJ1-1
size: NA
D: NA
CDR3: CASSQEGANTEAFF
DNA: TGTGCCAGCAGCCAAGAGGGGGCTAACACTGAAGCTTTCTTT

V: TRBV9
J: TRBJ2-2
size: NA
D: TRBD2
CDR3: CASSVGPRGGNTGELFF
DNA: TGTGCCAGCAGCGTAGGACCACGGGGGGGTAACACCGGGGAGCTGTTTTTT

V: TRBV18
J: TRBJ2-2
size: NA
D: NA
CDR3: CASSPPSTYFWELFF
DNA: TGTGCCAGCTCACCACCGTCCACGTACTTCTGGGAGCTGTTTTTT

V: TRBV27
J: TRBJ2-1
size: NA
D: TRBD1
CDR3: CASSQGQGFNEQFF
DNA: TGTGCCAGCAGCCAAGGACAGGGCTTCAATGAGCAGTTCTTC

V: TRBV4-1
J: TRBJ1-1
size: NA
D: NA
CDR3: CASSQVPQEGAEAFF
DNA: TGCGCCAGCAGCCAAGTACCCCAGGAAGGCGCTGAAGCTTTCTTT

V: TRBV6-2/TRBV6-3
J: TRBJ2-3
size: NA
D: NA
CDR3: CASSYPAGGGGPYTDTQYF
DNA: TGTGCCAGCAGTTACCCGGCCGGAGGGGGGGGGCCTTACACAGATACGCAGTATTTT

V: TRBV29-1
J: TRBJ1-2
size: NA
D: NA
CDR3: CSVRWAGNYGYTF
DNA: TGCAGCGTTCGGTGGGCAGGGAACTATGGCTACACCTTC

V: TRBV12-3/TRBV12-4
J: TRBJ1-6
size: NA
D: TRBD1
CDR3: CASSLGTGGNLHF
DNA: TGTGCCAGCAGTTTAGGGACAGGGGGAAACCTCCACTTT

V: TRBV6-5
J: TRBJ2-3
size: NA
D: NA
CDR3: CASSKNRAGTDTQYF
DNA: TGTGCCAGCAGTAAAAACAGGGCTGGCACAGATACGCAGTATTTT

V: TRBV14
J: TRBJ1-2
size: NA
D: NA
CDR3: CASSSGRTANLIYGYTF
DNA: TGTGCCAGCAGCTCCGGACGGACAGCCAACCTTATCTATGGCTACACCTTC

V: TRBV3-1/TRBV3-2
J: TRBJ1-2
size: few
D: TRBD1
CDR3: CASSQRNRGGDGYTF
DNA: TGTGCCAGCAGCCAGCGGAACAGGGGTGGCGATGGCTACACCTTC

V: TRBV6-4
J: TRBJ2-3
size: few
D: NA
CDR3: CASSDSSRGIDTQYF
DNA: TGTGCCAGCAGTGACTCGAGCCGGGGTATAGATACGCAGTATTTT

V: TRBV27
J: TRBJ2-7
size: NA
D: TRBD2
CDR3: CASMPQLAGGRGEQYF
DNA: TGTGCCAGCATGCCCCAGTTAGCGGGGGGCAGGGGAGAGCAGTACTTC

V: TRBV20-1
J: TRBJ2-7
size: NA
D: NA
CDR3: CSARVSNEQYF
DNA: TGCAGTGCTAGAGTTTCTAACGAGCAGTACTTC

V: TRBV5-6
J: TRBJ2-7
size: NA
D: NA
CDR3: CASSRDSYEQYF
DNA: TGTGCCAGCAGCCGAGACAGCTACGAGCAGTACTTC

V: TRBV6-5
J: TRBJ2-2
size: NA
D: NA
CDR3: CASTGTSNTGELFF
DNA: TGTGCCAGCACGGGGACATCGAACACCGGGGAGCTGTTTTTT

V: TRBV4-1
J: TRBJ1-1
size: NA
D: TRBD1
CDR3: CASSLVRGQETEAFF
DNA: TGCGCCAGCAGCCTGGTCAGGGGGCAGGAGACTGAAGCTTTCTTT

V: TRBV7-9
J: TRBJ1-1
size: once
D: NA
CDR3: CASSWGLGTEAFF
DNA: TGTGCCAGCAGCTGGGGCCTGGGGACTGAAGCTTTCTTT

V: TRBV3-1/TRBV3-2
J: TRBJ1-1
size: NA
D: NA
CDR3: CASSRASGSTEAFF
DNA: TGTGCCAGCAGCCGCGCCAGCGGGAGCACTGAAGCTTTCTTT

V: TRBV11-2
J: TRBJ2-3
size: NA
D: TRBD2
CDR3: CASRLGGGAGITQYF
DNA: TGTGCCAGCCGGCTTGGCGGGGGGGCCGGTATCACGCAGTATTTT

V: TRBV10-2
J: TRBJ1-1
size: NA
D: NA
CDR3: CASSRTATEAFF
DNA: TGCGCCAGCAGTAGAACAGCCACTGAAGCTTTCTTT

V: TRBV10-3
J: TRBJ1-3
size: few
D: NA
CDR3: CAISESLGDTGNTIYF
DNA: TGTGCCATCAGTGAGTCCTTAGGGGACACTGGAAACACCATATATTTT

V: TRBV5-4
J: TRBJ2-7
size: once
D: NA
CDR3: CASSLGAGTYEQYF
DNA: TGTGCCAGCAGCTTGGGGGCGGGTACCTACGAGCAGTACTTC

V: TRBV7-9
J: TRBJ2-6
size: NA
D: TRBD2
CDR3: CASSPERGRHLSGANVLTF
DNA: TGTGCCAGCAGCCCTGAGCGGGGGCGGCATCTCTCTGGGGCCAACGTCCTGACTTTC

V: TRBV18
J: TRBJ2-3
size: few
D: NA
CDR3: CASTRLQFTDTQYF
DNA: TGTGCCAGCACCCGGCTACAGTTCACAGATACGCAGTATTTT

V: TRBV6-5
J: TRBJ1-4
size: NA
D: NA
CDR3: CASSYSKEDEKLFF
DNA: TGTGCCAGCAGTTACTCGAAAGAGGATGAAAAACTGTTTTTT

V: TRBV18
J: TRBJ2-1
size: NA
D: NA
CDR3: CASSPGDNGRRPISNNEQFF
DNA: TGTGCCAGCTCACCAGGGGACAACGGTCGTAGGCCGATATCCAACAATGAGCAGTTCTTC

V: TRBV5-1
J: TRBJ2-1
size: once
D: TRBD1
CDR3: CASSSGQGDEQFF
DNA: TGCGCCAGCAGCTCGGGACAGGGGGATGAGCAGTTCTTC

V: TRBV27
J: TRBJ2-3
size: NA
D: TRBD1
CDR3: CASSRDQGVTDTQYF
DNA: TGTGCCAGCAGTCGCGATCAGGGGGTCACAGATACGCAGTATTTT

V: TRBV5-6
J: TRBJ2-7
size: NA
D: TRBD1
CDR3: CASSSGQASYEQYF
DNA: TGTGCCAGCAGCTCCGGACAGGCGTCCTACGAGCAGTACTTC

V: TRBV27
J: TRBJ2-3
size: NA
D: TRBD1
CDR3: CASSPPGTGSTDTQYF
DNA: TGTGCCAGCAGCCCCCCTGGGACAGGGAGCACAGATACGCAGTATTTT

V: TRBV7-9
J: TRBJ1-4
size: NA
D: TRBD1
CDR3: CASSRTGGPNPNEKLFF
DNA: TGTGCCAGCAGCAGGACAGGGGGCCCCAACCCTAATGAAAAACTGTTTTTT

V: TRBV27
J: TRBJ2-5
size: once
D: TRBD2
CDR3: CASRTRMTSGGREETQYF
DNA: TGTGCCAGCAGAACCCGAATGACTAGCGGGGGGAGGGAAGAGACCCAGTACTTC

V: TRBV3-1/TRBV3-2
J: TRBJ1-1
size: NA
D: TRBD1
CDR3: CASSHHRGNTEAFF
DNA: TGTGCCAGCAGCCACCACAGGGGTAACACTGAAGCTTTCTTT

V: TRBV9
J: TRBJ1-3
size: few
D: NA
CDR3: CASSVGKGDGSGNTIYF
DNA: TGTGCCAGCAGCGTAGGGAAAGGGGATGGCTCTGGAAACACCATATATTTT

V: TRBV11-2
J: TRBJ1-3
size: few
D: NA
CDR3: CASSRRRGGGNTIYF
DNA: TGTGCCAGCTCAAGACGGCGGGGAGGGGGAAACACCATATATTTT

V: TRBV9
J: TRBJ2-5
size: NA
D: NA
CDR3: CASSPQVQETQYF
DNA: TGTGCCAGCAGCCCTCAGGTCCAAGAGACCCAGTACTTC

V: TRBV4-1
J: TRBJ2-2
size: NA
D: NA
CDR3: CASRNTGNTGELFF
DNA: TGCGCCAGCCGCAATACGGGGAACACCGGGGAGCTGTTTTTT

V: TRBV7-2
J: TRBJ2-1
size: NA
D: NA
CDR3: CASSLFGGHNEQFF
DNA: TGTGCCAGCAGCTTATTCGGGGGGCACAATGAGCAGTTCTTC

V: TRBV19
J: TRBJ1-2
size: NA
D: NA
CDR3: CASSMGGTYGYTF
DNA: TGTGCCAGTAGTATGGGAGGGACCTATGGCTACACCTTC

V: TRBV5-1
J: TRBJ2-3
size: NA
D: NA
CDR3: CASSFRQTASTDTQYF
DNA: TGCGCCAGCAGCTTTCGGCAGACAGCTAGCACAGATACGCAGTATTTT

V: TRBV5-1
J: TRBJ2-7
size: NA
D: NA
CDR3: CASSLAGGQTNYEQYF
DNA: TGCGCCAGCAGCTTGGCCGGCGGGCAGACCAATTACGAGCAGTACTTC

V: TRBV18
J: TRBJ1-1
size: NA
D: NA
CDR3: CASSPQGIDGGTEAFF
DNA: TGTGCCAGCTCACCGCAGGGCATAGATGGCGGCACTGAAGCTTTCTTT

V: TRBV5-1
J: TRBJ2-3
size: NA
D: NA
CDR3: CASSGGRGATDTQYF
DNA: TGCGCCAGCAGCGGGGGACGGGGGGCCACAGATACGCAGTATTTT

V: TRBV5-4
J: TRBJ1-1
size: NA
D: NA
CDR3: CASGPGNTEAFF
DNA: TGTGCCAGTGGACCGGGAAACACTGAAGCTTTCTTT

V: TRBV19
J: TRBJ1-3
size: NA
D: NA
CDR3: CASSIVTGDRYSGNTIYF
DNA: TGTGCCAGTAGTATAGTAACGGGAGACAGATACTCTGGAAACACCATATATTTT

V: TRBV10-3
J: TRBJ1-5
size: NA
D: NA
CDR3: CAISENRSNQPQHF
DNA: TGTGCCATCAGTGAGAACAGGAGCAATCAGCCCCAGCATTTT

V: TRBV7-2
J: TRBJ2-3
size: few
D: TRBD2
CDR3: CASSSTSGGRDTQYF
DNA: TGTGCCAGCAGCTCCACTAGCGGGGGGCGAGATACGCAGTATTTT

V: TRBV3-1/TRBV3-2
J: TRBJ1-5
size: NA
D: TRBD1
CDR3: CASSQAGTGVNQPQHF
DNA: TGTGCCAGCAGCCAAGCCGGGACAGGGGTAAATCAGCCCCAGCATTTT

V: TRBV3-1/TRBV3-2
J: TRBJ2-4
size: NA
D: NA
CDR3: CASSQVMTGGLAIQYF
DNA: TGTGCCAGCAGCCAAGTTATGACGGGGGGCCTGGCCATTCAGTACTTC

V: TRBV5-1
J: TRBJ2-1
size: NA
D: TRBD2
CDR3: CASSSRLAGAYNEQFF
DNA: TGCGCCAGCAGCTCCCGACTAGCGGGGGCATACAATGAGCAGTTCTTC

V: TRBV5-1
J: TRBJ2-1
size: NA
D: TRBD2
CDR3: CASSTGTSGDNEQFF
DNA: TGCGCCAGCAGCACAGGGACTAGCGGGGACAATGAGCAGTTCTTC